Listed below are T cell receptor beta chains from one sample, sequenced in a study of identical twins. MiXCR, run by TCRdb on the 5' RACE reads, gives a single entry per CDR3 protein. The sample lists some 1,700,000 distinct CDR3 sequences; about 32% were seen once. The sequencing sample was made of cord blood. The origin of the receptors is a newborn girl in good health. Both conserved end residues are part of each CDR3. Fields, in order: D gene, clone size, J gene, V gene, CDR3 protein, CDR3 DNA. D genes are given only for firm matches. A row's size may be missing; if present it is once, few, many or a size class.

>NA|NA|TRBJ1-2|TRBV29-1
CSVEDLKDPYGYTF
TGCAGCGTTGAAGATCTCAAGGATCCATATGGCTACACCTTC
>TRBD1|few|TRBJ1-2|TRBV7-9
CASSFLPGQGNYGYTF
TGTGCCAGCAGCTTCCTTCCGGGACAGGGCAACTATGGCTACACCTTC
>NA|many|TRBJ1-2|TRBV27
CASSLDSAYGYTF
TGTGCCAGCAGTTTGGACAGCGCTTATGGCTACACCTTC
>TRBD2|many|TRBJ2-1|TRBV6-1
CASMTSGGYNEQFF
TGTGCCAGCATGACTAGCGGGGGTTACAATGAGCAGTTCTTC
>TRBD1|NA|TRBJ1-5|TRBV10-3
CAISESNRGQPQHF
TGTGCCATCAGTGAGTCGAACAGGGGTCAGCCCCAGCATTTT
>NA|few|TRBJ2-1|TRBV27
CASSLSRQNEQFF
TGTGCCAGCAGTTTATCAAGACAGAATGAGCAGTTCTTC
>TRBD2|few|TRBJ2-3|TRBV5-1
CASSPPRGGSRSTDTQYF
TGCGCCAGCAGCCCACCTCGGGGCGGGAGTAGGAGCACAGATACGCAGTATTTT
>NA|NA|TRBJ2-3|TRBV21-1
CASSWASGSRTDTQYF
NA
>NA|NA|TRBJ2-3|TRBV11-2
CASSLDRGSSTDTQYF
TGTGCCAGCAGCTTAGATAGAGGGTCTAGCACAGATACGCAGTATTTT
>NA|few|TRBJ2-3|TRBV24-1
CATSVRGDTQYF
TGTGCCACCAGTGTCCGCGGCGATACGCAGTATTTT
>TRBD2|NA|TRBJ2-1|TRBV5-1
CASSLAYRGVLAENEQFF
TGCGCCAGCAGCTTGGCCTACCGAGGGGTACTAGCGGAAAATGAGCAGTTCTTC
>NA|many|TRBJ1-2|TRBV28
CASSSLENYGYTF
TGTGCCAGCAGTTCTCTGGAAAACTATGGCTACACCTTC
>NA|NA|TRBJ2-3|TRBV20-1
CSAREHGGLITDTRYF
TGCAGTGCTAGAGAGCATGGGGGCCTAATCACAGATACGCGGTATTTT
>NA|few|TRBJ1-1|TRBV7-9
CASSHRSSNTEAFF
TGTGCCAGCAGCCACCGATCTTCGAACACTGAAGCTTTCTTT
>TRBD1|few|TRBJ1-5|TRBV7-9
CASSWGGQANQPQHF
TGTGCCAGCAGTTGGGGGGGACAGGCCAATCAGCCCCAGCATTTT
>TRBD1|few|TRBJ2-5|TRBV11-2
CASSWIQGNRETQYF
TGTGCCAGCAGTTGGATACAGGGGAACCGGGAGACCCAGTACTTC
>TRBD1|few|TRBJ2-1|TRBV6-2/TRBV6-3
CASSPRQGVDEQFF
TGTGCCAGCAGTCCTCGACAGGGTGTCGATGAGCAGTTCTTC
>NA|NA|TRBJ2-7|TRBV20-1
CSASGGTQYEQYF
TGCAGTGCTAGTGGCGGGACCCAATACGAGCAGTACTTC
>NA|few|TRBJ1-1|TRBV6-2/TRBV6-3
CASSYRPGRMNTEAFF
TGTGCCAGCAGTTACAGGCCAGGTCGAATGAACACTGAAGCTTTCTTT
>NA|many|TRBJ2-1|TRBV10-3
CAISEVGRKYNEQFF
TGTGCCATCAGTGAGGTGGGGAGAAAGTACAATGAGCAGTTCTTC
>NA|few|TRBJ2-3|TRBV4-1
CASSQFSDTQYF
TGCGCCAGCAGCCAGTTTTCGGATACGCAGTATTTT
>NA|NA|TRBJ1-2|TRBV12-3/TRBV12-4
CASRGPGKYGYTF
TGTGCCAGCAGAGGGCCGGGAAAGTATGGCTACACCTTC
>TRBD1|NA|TRBJ2-2|TRBV3-1
CASRLGQSNTGELFF
TGTGCCAGCAGGTTGGGACAGTCGAACACCGGGGAGCTGTTTTTT
>TRBD1|NA|TRBJ1-3|TRBV28
CASSLRTGSSGNTIYF
TGTGCCAGCAGTTTGAGGACAGGGAGCTCTGGAAACACCATATATTTT
>TRBD1|NA|TRBJ1-1|TRBV4-1
CASSQAYPGQQNTEAFF
TGCGCCAGCAGCCAAGCTTATCCGGGACAGCAGAACACTGAAGCTTTCTTT
>NA|NA|TRBJ1-1|TRBV2
CASLPAAGVEAFF
TGTGCCAGCCTCCCAGCGGCAGGAGTGGAAGCTTTCTTT
>NA|few|TRBJ1-1|TRBV5-1
CASSLRGRVTEAFF
TGCGCCAGCAGCTTACGGGGGAGGGTGACTGAAGCTTTCTTT
>TRBD2|NA|TRBJ2-3|TRBV6-6
CASSSLFSGRVADTQYF
TGTGCCAGCAGTTCCCTCTTTAGCGGGAGAGTCGCAGATACGCAGTATTTT
>TRBD2|NA|TRBJ2-5|TRBV6-6
CASHSGGPQETQYF
TGTGCCAGCCATAGCGGGGGTCCTCAAGAGACCCAGTACTTC
>TRBD2|NA|TRBJ2-3|TRBV9
CASSAAIGTSGRAAYTQYF
TGTGCCAGCTCAGCAGCGATCGGGACTAGCGGGAGGGCCGCGTATACGCAGTATTTT
>NA|few|TRBJ2-3|TRBV20-1
CRGRVADSPGTQYF
TGTCGGGGCCGGGTAGCGGATTCGCCTGGTACGCAGTATTTT
>TRBD1|few|TRBJ1-5|TRBV6-5
CASSLRDRGIYSNQPQHF
TGTGCCAGCAGTCTACGGGACAGGGGGATATATAGCAATCAGCCCCAGCATTTT
>NA|few|TRBJ1-6|TRBV25-1
CASSEPMGNSPLHF
TGTGCCAGCAGTGAACCCATGGGGAATTCACCCCTCCACTTT
>NA|NA|TRBJ2-1|TRBV29-1
CSAQMNGVTYNEQFF
TGCAGCGCCCAGATGAACGGGGTCACCTACAATGAGCAGTTCTTC
>TRBD2|NA|TRBJ2-5|TRBV20-1
CSARGGIAGRQETQYF
TGCAGTGCTAGAGGAGGGATAGCGGGCCGCCAAGAGACCCAGTACTTC
>TRBD1|once|TRBJ1-2|TRBV19
CASSTFLPGGYGYTF
TGTGCCAGTAGTACTTTTCTCCCAGGGGGCTATGGCTACACCTTC
>TRBD2|many|TRBJ2-3|TRBV4-1
CASSQVAGDTQYF
TGCGCCAGCAGCCAGGTAGCGGGAGATACGCAGTATTTT
>NA|few|TRBJ1-5|TRBV12-3/TRBV12-4
CASSYRASNQPQHF
TGTGCCAGCAGTTACAGGGCGAGCAATCAGCCCCAGCATTTT
>NA|few|TRBJ1-6|TRBV19
CASSLRLAANSPLHF
TGTGCCAGTAGCCTTCGACTGGCTGCTAACTCACCCCTCCACTTT
>TRBD2|NA|TRBJ2-7|TRBV28
CASSLPGGPGSEQYF
TGTGCCAGCAGTTTACCGGGAGGGCCCGGGAGTGAGCAGTACTTC
>NA|NA|TRBJ1-1|TRBV28
CASSLRRVTEAFF
TGTGCCAGCAGTTTAAGAAGGGTAACTGAAGCTTTCTTT
>TRBD1|few|TRBJ1-1|TRBV9
CASSPGDRETEAFF
TGTGCCAGCAGCCCCGGGGACAGGGAGACTGAAGCTTTCTTT
>NA|NA|TRBJ2-2|TRBV20-1
CSARTPQGSGELFF
TGCAGTGCTAGGACCCCGCAGGGCAGCGGGGAGCTGTTTTTT
>TRBD1|few|TRBJ2-1|TRBV6-1
CASKRDSSYNEQFF
TGTGCCAGCAAAAGGGACAGCTCCTACAATGAGCAGTTCTTC
>NA|few|TRBJ1-1|TRBV6-5
CASSIRGRDTEAFF
TGTGCCAGCAGTATCCGGGGAAGGGACACTGAAGCTTTCTTT
>NA|few|TRBJ2-1|TRBV9
CASSDPGPYNEQFF
TGTGCCAGCAGCGACCCAGGACCCTACAATGAGCAGTTCTTC